These 10 T cell receptor beta chains came from one sample sequenced in a study of beta chain features in type 1 diabetes. TCRB transcripts that were expressed got sequenced, as all of the isolated RNA had been reverse transcribed. Clones were read by immunoSEQ multiplex PCR, and TCRdb kept only the in-frame ones, dropping some. The sample holds 300,000 to 400,000 clones; approximately 11% are singletons and the top ten take 0.015%. Sequencing was done on a sample of naive CD4+ T cells from blood. These TCRs come from a woman in her twenties or thirties in good health.

The rearrangement uses TRBV7-6 and TRBJ2-5; tentative D call: TRBD1 (5 bases). The CDR3 spans 15 residues. V shed 5 bases and J shed 3 bases, with 16 bases lying between them. Germline V CDR1 and CDR2: SGHVS, FNYEAQ. Here the CDR3 reads CASSARPGREETQYF. CDR3 DNA sequence: TGTGCCAGCAGCGCTAGGCCTGGCAGGGAAGAGACCCAGTACTTC.

This clone was seen more than once but under ten times. This rearrangement joins TRBV28 to TRBJ2-2, with D tentatively TRBD1 (5 bases). V lost 3 bases to trimming and J lost 3 bases, with 11 bases between them. The germline CDR1 and CDR2 sequences are MDHEN and SYDVKM. CDR3 size: 15 residues. DNA for the CDR3: TGTGCCAGCAGTTTGCGGACACCCGACACCGGGGAGCTGTTTTTT. Protein product: CASSLRTPDTGELFF.

A few counts support this clone. CDR3 in DNA: TGTGCCAGCTCACCGATAACAAGCGGAAGCTTCTACGAGCAGTACTTC. Protein product: CASSPITSGSFYEQYF. This chain links TRBV18 with TRBJ2-7, with D tentatively TRBD2 (5 bases). The CDR3 has 16 residues. Trimming took 3 bases from V and 3 from J, leaving 18 bases between them. Looked up from germline, CDR1 is KGHSH and CDR2 is LQKENI.

J is TRBJ1-2 and V is TRBV28; 8 bases are shared with TRBD1. CDR3 size: 14 residues. V lost 8 bases, J lost 0 bases, and 5 bases stayed unmatched. Germline CDR1 is MDHEN and CDR2 is SYDVKM. The CDR3 sequence: CASHDRGPNYGYTF. The CDR3 DNA sequence: TGTGCCAGCCACGACAGGGGCCCTAACTATGGCTACACCTTC.

This clone was picked up a small number of times. The rearrangement uses TRBV7-2 and TRBJ2-7; 9 bases agree with TRBD1. CDR1 and CDR2 from the germline V gene are SGHTA and FQGNSA. CDR3 size: 16 residues. The junction had 7 bases not matched to a gene; V was cut back by 0 bases and J by 4 bases. The CDR3 sequence: CASSLAPGQGSYEQYF. The CDR3 coding sequence is TGTGCCAGCAGCTTAGCACCGGGACAGGGATCTTACGAGCAGTACTTC.

This rearrangement joins TRBV7-3 to TRBJ2-1; 13 nucleotides agree with TRBD2. V trimming: 2 bases; J trimming: 7 bases; junction bases outside the gene matches: 11. Germline CDR1 and CDR2: SGHTA and FQGTGA. The CDR3 is 18 residues long. CDR3 region: CASSLVPRTSGSRNEQFF. CDR3 nucleotide sequence: TGTGCCAGCAGCTTAGTTCCCCGGACTAGCGGGAGCAGGAATGAGCAGTTCTTC. The full variable domain, rest sourced from reference TRBV7-3 and TRBJ2-1, is GAGVSQTPSNKVTEKGKYVELRCDPISGHTALYWYRQSLGQGPEFLIYFQGTGAADDSGLPNDRFFAVRPEGSVSTLKIQRTERGDSAVYLCASSLVPRTSGSRNEQFFGPGTRLTVL.

This chain joins TRBV18 and TRBJ2-1; weak D call: TRBD2 (7 bases). The V gene lost 4 bases and the J gene lost 6 bases, with 31 bases spanning the gap. The CDR3 sequence is 20 residues long. CDR1 and CDR2 from the germline V gene are KGHSH and LQKENI. The CDR3 reads CASSRLLQGARSSGSNEQFF. CDR3 DNA: TGTGCCAGCTCACGCCTCCTACAGGGAGCAAGGTCTAGCGGTAGCAATGAGCAGTTCTTC.

This clone showed up just a few times. V gene TRBV7-2 combines with J gene TRBJ2-5, with 9 bases aligning to TRBD2. CDR1 and CDR2 (germline): SGHTA, FQGNSA. CDR3 size: 14 residues. The V segment lost 8 bases and the J segment 2 bases; nucleotides outside the gene matches: 6. Here the CDR3 reads CASSPSGIQETQYF. The CDR3 DNA follows: TGTGCCAGCTCACCTAGCGGGATTCAAGAGACCCAGTACTTC.

This clone has a handful of counts. This chain links TRBV18 with TRBJ2-7, with TRBD2 matching over 7 bases. CDR3 size: 16 residues. Germline loops: CDR1 KGHSH, CDR2 LQKENI. The V segment lost 0 bases and the J segment 0 bases; nucleotides outside the gene matches: 5. The chain's CDR3 is CASSPPNGRTSYEQYF. CDR3 sequence (DNA): TGTGCCAGCTCACCACCCAACGGGAGGACCTCCTACGAGCAGTACTTC.

The chain employs TRBV30 and TRBJ2-1; D is undetermined. This CDR3 has 11 amino acids. Germline assignment: CDR1 GTSNPN and CDR2 SVGIG (reference sequence). Trimming removed 3 bases from V and 6 bases from J, with 6 bases in between. Written as DNA, the CDR3 is TGTGCCTGGAGGGCAAGCAATGAGCAGTTCTTC. It codes for CAWRASNEQFF. Full variable domain (rest looked up from reference TRBV30 and TRBJ2-1): SQTIHQWPATLVQPVGSPLSLECTVEGTSNPNLYWYRQAAGRGLQLLFYSVGIGQISSEVPQNLSASRPQDRQFILSSKKLLLSDSGFYLCAWRASNEQFFGPGTRLTVL.